The next 14 T cell receptor beta chains were all read from a single sample in a study of CD8+ T cells in alopecia areata. Following RNA extraction, reverse transcription yielded cDNA that acted as the sequencing template. The method was immunoSEQ multiplex PCR; TCRdb's version includes in-frame clones alone and lacks a portion of them. Counted here are 80,000 or so clones, roughly 70% occurring once; the ten biggest clones make up roughly a quarter. Treatment meaning: oral pan-JAK inhibitor, 5-10 mg twice daily. The source was CD8+ T cells sorted from blood, collected at week 24, from a patient treated with tofacitinib. All receptors derive from a human donor with alopecia areata.

V is TRBV29-1 and J is TRBJ2-7; D ambiguous. The germline V and J ends were trimmed by 0 bases and 2 bases, with 2 bases remaining between them. The length of the CDR3 is 11 residues. Germline V gene data show CDR1 as SQVTM and CDR2 as ANQGSEA. CDR3 residues: CSVEEAYEQYF. CDR3 sequence (DNA): TGCAGCGTTGAAGAGGCCTACGAGCAGTACTTC.

This clone was found a few times. The chain recombines TRBV10-3 with TRBJ2-4; D remains unclear. Deletions cut 0 bases from V and 0 bases from J, with 6 bases between. The germline V gene has CDR1 ENHRY and CDR2 SYGVKD. The CDR3 loop spans 15 amino acids. The CDR3 reads CAISESRLAKNIQYF. DNA for the CDR3: TGTGCCATCAGTGAGTCTCGGCTAGCCAAAAACATTCAGTACTTC.

The gene calls are TRBV27 and TRBJ2-2; 11 bases match TRBD2. Germline lookup yields CDR1 MNHEY and CDR2 SMNVEV (reference sequence). The ends lost 3 bases at V and 5 bases at J; junction bases unmatched: 5. The CDR3 covers 16 residues. The CDR3, as DNA: TGTGCCAGCAGTTTTCTAGCGGGAGGCAGAACCGGGGAGCTGTTTTTT. It yields the protein CASSFLAGGRTGELFF.

The chain recombines TRBV7-3 with TRBJ2-2; a weak D match, TRBD1 (5 bases). The CDR3 totals 15 residues. The germline V gene encodes CDR1 SGHTA and CDR2 FQGTGA. Trimming stripped 5 bases from V and 0 bases from J, with 10 bases between. The CDR3 loop is CASSLVGANTGELFF. The CDR3 DNA is TGTGCCAGCAGCCTCGTAGGGGCGAACACCGGGGAGCTGTTTTTT.

This clone was seen a few times. The chain couples TRBV6-5 to TRBJ2-3, with 7 bases that match TRBD2. CDR1 and CDR2 (germline): MNHEY, SVGAGI. The CDR3 length is 11 residues. After removal of 11 bases from V and 11 bases from J, the junction contained 10 bases not matched to a gene. This chain's CDR3 is CACKGGLKQYF. The CDR3 DNA reads as TGTGCCTGCAAGGGAGGGTTAAAGCAGTATTTT.

This chain links TRBV4-1 with TRBJ2-1; TRBD2 matches 9 bases. CDR3 size: 18 residues. Germline values: CDR1 MGHRA, CDR2 YSYEKL. The junction had 19 bases not matched to a gene; V was cut back by 4 bases and J by 9 bases. CDR3 in amino acids: CASSRREGLSLGNSEQFF. The DNA of the CDR3 is TGCGCCAGCAGCCGGCGGGAGGGCCTAAGTCTGGGTAATAGTGAGCAGTTCTTC.

The chain combines TRBV5-4 with TRBJ2-7; D unresolved. Per germline, CDR1 SGHNT and CDR2 YYREEE (reference sequence). V lost 0 bases to trimming and J lost 4 bases, with 5 bases between them. The CDR3 loop spans 12 amino acids. CDR3 sequence reads: CASSLEGYEQYF. CDR3 bases: TGTGCCAGCAGCTTGGAAGGGTACGAGCAGTACTTC.

This clone is a singleton in its sample. This chain connects TRBV4-1 to TRBJ2-7; 9 bases fit TRBD1. V shed 2 bases, J shed 0 bases, and the junction held 8 bases outside the gene matches. The CDR3 has 17 amino acids. Germline assignment: CDR1 MGHRA and CDR2 YSYEKL. The DNA of the CDR3 is TGCGCCAGCAGCCAAAAGGGGGGGACAGGGAGCTCCTACGAGCAGTACTTC. Protein product: CASSQKGGTGSSYEQYF.

This clone showed up just once. The V gene is TRBV27, the J gene TRBJ1-2, with D uncertain. The CDR3 length is 16 residues. Germline V gives CDR1 MNHEY, CDR2 SMNVEV (reference sequence). Trimming pared 4 bases from V and 4 bases from J, leaving 19 bases between. The CDR3 bases are TGTGCCAGCAGTTATAAAATCGGAGGGTCCACCTATGGCTACACCTTC. Residues: CASSYKIGGSTYGYTF.

This clone was seen more than once but under ten times. The V gene is TRBV29-1, the J gene TRBJ1-1; no clear D. The CDR3 has 13 residues. CDR1 and CDR2 (germline): SQVTM, ANQGSEA. V lost 7 bases and J 0 bases, leaving 12 bases between the germline ends. CDR3 sequence: CSASGEMNTEAFF. The CDR3 DNA sequence: TGCAGCGCCTCAGGTGAAATGAACACTGAAGCTTTCTTT.

In nucleotides, the CDR3 is TGTGCCAGCAGCTTAGTGAAGTTGGTAGCGGGGTACCAAGAGACCCAGTACTTC. Translated, it gives CASSLVKLVAGYQETQYF. J is TRBJ2-5 and V is TRBV7-8; TRBD2 agrees at 8 bases. The CDR3 has 18 amino acids. With 1 base clipped from V and 0 bases from J, the junction kept 10 bases outside the gene matches. Germline V gene sequence: CDR1 SGHVS, CDR2 FQNEAQ.

The sample holds one count of this clone. The rearrangement joins TRBV9 to TRBJ2-1, with TRBD1 as a possible D gene (6 bases). The V end was cut by 2 bases, the J end by 4 bases, with 13 bases between. The CDR3 runs 15 residues. Looked up from germline, CDR1 is SGDLS and CDR2 is YYNGEE. This CDR3 reads CASSVVGGSYNEQFF. DNA for the CDR3: TGTGCCAGCAGCGTGGTAGGGGGTTCATACAATGAGCAGTTCTTC.

This chain joins TRBV7-6 and TRBJ2-7; D remains ambiguous. This CDR3 has 13 residues. Germline CDR1 SGHVS, CDR2 FNYEAQ. Trimming removed 0 bases at V and 4 bases at J, with 7 bases between. CDR3 DNA sequence: TGTGCCAGCAGCTTAGCTCCTAATTACGAGCAGTACTTC. Encoded protein: CASSLAPNYEQYF.

A few counts support this clone. The chain recombines TRBV5-1 with TRBJ1-1; D unresolved. The germline CDR1 and CDR2 sequences are SGHRS and YFSETQ. The ends were cut back, 0 bases at V and 3 bases at J, with 12 bases in the middle. This CDR3 spans 15 amino acids. In DNA form, the CDR3 reads TGCGCCAGCAGCTTGGCGGGAGGGAAGGACACTGAAGCTTTCTTT. This gives the protein CASSLAGGKDTEAFF.